Listed below are T cell receptor beta chains from one sample, sequenced in a study of cytomegalovirus exposure and HLA in healthy donors. Libraries were prepared by immunoSEQ multiplex PCR; TCRdb keeps only in-frame clonotypes and omits some of them. The sample holds roughly 130,000 clones, around 72% seen once. Sequencing used PBMCs. The receptors were sampled from a man younger than 30 in good health and CMV-seropositive. Both conserved end residues are part of each CDR3. D genes are given only for firm matches. Size is stated for part of the rows, as once, few or many counts, or as a class when the clone is expanded.

abundance	j_gene	d_gene	v_gene	CDR3aa	CDR3nt
NA	TRBJ2-7	TRBD1	TRBV28	CASSLAGGASYEQYF	TGTGCCAGCAGTTTAGCAGGGGGCGCTTCCTACGAGCAGTACTTC
once	TRBJ1-3	TRBD1	TRBV11-3	CASRTGDMISGNTIYF	TGTGCCAGCCGGACAGGGGACATGATCTCTGGAAACACCATATATTTT
NA	TRBJ2-7	NA	TRBV10-2	CASSSGTSIYEQYF	TGCGCCAGCAGTTCCGGGACATCGATCTACGAGCAGTACTTC
few	TRBJ2-7	NA	TRBV4-2	CASSQEGRLSSYEQYF	TGTGCCAGCAGCCAAGAAGGCAGACTGAGCTCCTACGAGCAGTACTTC
NA	TRBJ1-1	NA	TRBV7-2	CASSLGAHPPEAFF	TGTGCCAGCAGCTTAGGTGCACACCCGCCTGAAGCTTTCTTT
NA	TRBJ2-7	TRBD2	TRBV5-1	CASSSSAPGLAGGGTYEQYF	TGCGCCAGCAGCTCATCAGCTCCGGGACTAGCGGGAGGAGGGACCTACGAGCAGTACTTC
NA	TRBJ2-2	NA	TRBV9	CASSVAAGELFF	TGTGCCAGCAGCGTAGCGGCCGGGGAGCTGTTTTTT
NA	TRBJ2-7	TRBD2	TRBV13	CASGLAGAYEQYF	TGTGCCAGCGGGCTAGCGGGAGCCTACGAGCAGTACTTC
NA	TRBJ2-1	NA	TRBV2	CASTLRVLANEQFF	TGTGCCAGCACCCTTCGGGTACTAGCTAATGAGCAGTTCTTC
NA	TRBJ1-2	NA	TRBV28	CASGGLDYGYTF	TGTGCCTCCGGGGGGCTCGACTATGGCTACACCTTC
NA	TRBJ2-5	TRBD2	TRBV30	CAWSAAGVSQETQYF	TGTGCCTGGAGTGCGGCGGGAGTATCCCAAGAGACCCAGTACTTC
NA	TRBJ1-5	TRBD1	TRBV19	CASRDRSSNQPQHF	TGTGCCAGTAGGGACAGGAGTAGCAATCAGCCCCAGCATTTT
few	TRBJ1-2	NA	TRBV19	CASSPTGVNYGYTF	TGTGCCAGTAGTCCGACAGGTGTTAACTATGGCTACACCTTC
NA	TRBJ1-5	NA	TRBV7-6	CASSLGPQPQHF	TGTGCCAGCAGCTTAGGGCCTCAGCCCCAGCATTTT
NA	TRBJ1-2	TRBD1	TRBV25-1	CASTRQGLYGYTF	TGTGCCAGCACCCGACAGGGGTTGTATGGCTACACCTTC
NA	TRBJ2-2	TRBD1	TRBV18	CASSLTGTGTTNTGELFF	TGTGCCAGCTCACTTACCGGGACAGGGACGACGAACACCGGGGAGCTGTTTTTT
NA	TRBJ1-3	NA	TRBV6-1	CASSEVHSGGNTIYF	TGTGCCAGCAGTGAAGTACACTCAGGTGGAAACACCATATATTTT
NA	TRBJ2-2	TRBD2	TRBV28	CASNPGGGNTGELFF	TGTGCCAGCAACCCCGGGGGGGGGAACACCGGGGAGCTGTTTTTT
NA	TRBJ2-1	TRBD2	TRBV7-2	CASSLMRDYSGNEQFF	TGTGCCAGCAGCTTAATGAGGGACTACTCAGGCAATGAGCAGTTCTTC
NA	TRBJ2-5	TRBD2	TRBV10-1	CASSEFPRGSHQETQYF	TGCGCCAGCAGTGAGTTCCCGCGGGGGAGCCATCAAGAGACCCAGTACTTC
NA	TRBJ1-5	NA	TRBV6-5	CASSRVSNQPQHF	TGTGCCAGCAGTCGGGTAAGCAATCAGCCCCAGCATTTT
NA	TRBJ2-3	NA	TRBV7-2	CASSSPPGTSTDTQYF	TGTGCCAGCAGCTCCCCCCCGGGAACTAGCACAGATACGCAGTATTTT
NA	TRBJ1-3	NA	TRBV6-6	CASSYSEGNSGNTIYF	TGTGCCAGCAGTTACTCGGAGGGGAACTCTGGAAACACCATATATTTT
NA	TRBJ2-7	NA	TRBV7-2	CASSFAATYEQYF	TGTGCCAGCAGCTTCGCAGCGACCTACGAGCAGTACTTC
NA	TRBJ2-2	TRBD1	TRBV5-4	CASSLATGFTGELFF	TGTGCCAGCAGCTTAGCGACAGGGTTTACCGGGGAGCTGTTTTTT
few	TRBJ1-1	TRBD1	TRBV6-6	CASSYSGQGHTEAFF	TGTGCCAGCAGTTACTCGGGACAGGGACACACTGAAGCTTTCTTT
NA	TRBJ2-1	NA	TRBV7-3	CASSSAPSSYNEQFF	TGTGCCAGCAGCAGCGCTCCCAGCTCCTACAATGAGCAGTTCTTC
NA	TRBJ1-4	TRBD1	TRBV5-4	CASSSRQGARNEKLFF	TGTGCCAGCAGCTCGAGACAGGGGGCAAGAAATGAAAAACTGTTTTTT
few	TRBJ2-7	NA	TRBV4-3	CASSQVSAGSYEQYF	TGCGCCAGCAGCCAAGTTTCAGCGGGCTCCTACGAGCAGTACTTC
NA	TRBJ2-3	TRBD2	TRBV4-3	CASSQLAGVGDTQYF	TGCGCCAGCAGCCAATTAGCGGGAGTGGGAGATACGCAGTATTTT
NA	TRBJ1-5	NA	TRBV2	CASTAGNSNQPQHF	TGTGCCAGCACAGCAGGGAATAGCAATCAGCCCCAGCATTTT
NA	TRBJ1-2	NA	TRBV7-2	CASSLQGYGYTF	TGTGCCAGCAGCTTACAGGGCTATGGCTACACCTTC
NA	TRBJ2-1	NA	TRBV5-1	CASSLGPLRDSLNEQFF	TGCGCCAGCAGCTTGGGCCCTCTCCGGGACTCCCTCAATGAGCAGTTCTTC
NA	TRBJ1-1	NA	TRBV7-8	CASSLTLTGNTEAFF	TGTGCCAGCAGCCTCACCTTGACAGGAAACACTGAAGCTTTCTTT
NA	TRBJ1-2	TRBD1	TRBV29-1	CSVGDRGPGYGYTF	TGCAGCGTTGGGGACAGGGGGCCAGGCTATGGCTACACCTTC
NA	TRBJ1-1	NA	TRBV28	CASTPPRTENTEAFF	TGTGCCAGCACCCCTCCCCGGACAGAGAACACTGAAGCTTTCTTT
NA	TRBJ2-2	NA	TRBV7-6	CASSLGSGISGELFF	TGTGCCAGCAGCTTAGGCTCAGGGATCTCCGGGGAGCTGTTTTTT
NA	TRBJ2-7	NA	TRBV11-2	CASSVLYKVPYEQYF	TGTGCCAGCAGCGTTCTTTACAAAGTCCCCTACGAGCAGTACTTC
NA	TRBJ1-4	TRBD1	TRBV28	CASSPPGQGAVMEEKLFF	TGTGCCAGCAGCCCACCCGGACAGGGGGCTGTTATGGAAGAAAAACTGTTTTTT
NA	TRBJ2-1	TRBD1	TRBV11-3	CASSSSTGDAQFF	TGTGCCAGCAGCTCGTCCACAGGGGATGCTCAGTTCTTC
NA	TRBJ2-7	NA	TRBV14	CASSHPGIGAEQYF	TGTGCCAGCAGCCACCCAGGGATTGGGGCGGAGCAGTACTTC
few	TRBJ2-3	TRBD2	TRBV7-3	CASSFLAGDTDTQYF	TGTGCCAGCAGCTTCCTAGCGGGGGACACAGATACGCAGTATTTT
NA	TRBJ2-2	NA	TRBV5-1	CASSLAQIVTNTGELFF	TGCGCCAGCAGCTTGGCCCAGATTGTAACGAACACCGGGGAGCTGTTTTTT
few	TRBJ1-4	NA	TRBV6-1	CASSELLLLEGYVHPDNEKLFF	TGTGCCAGCAGTGAATTACTCTTATTGGAGGGGTACGTCCACCCCGATAATGAAAAACTGTTTTTT
NA	TRBJ2-1	TRBD2	TRBV14	CASSHVLTSGAYNEQFF	TGTGCCAGCAGCCATGTACTAACTAGCGGAGCATACAATGAGCAGTTCTTC
NA	TRBJ2-1	NA	TRBV7-9	CASSLGASDYNEQFF	TGTGCCAGCAGCTTAGGGGCTAGCGACTACAATGAGCAGTTCTTC
NA	TRBJ1-5	NA	TRBV4-1	CASSLGGVPGGNQPQHF	TGCGCCAGCAGCCTAGGCGGAGTACCGGGTGGCAATCAGCCCCAGCATTTT
NA	TRBJ2-7	TRBD2	TRBV5-1	CASSVYPWTSGTTYEQYF	TGCGCCAGCAGCGTTTACCCCTGGACTAGCGGGACAACCTACGAGCAGTACTTC
NA	TRBJ2-3	NA	TRBV6-1	CASSYRDQGSDTQYF	TGTGCCAGCAGCTACCGGGACCAGGGGTCAGATACGCAGTATTTT
once	TRBJ2-2	TRBD1	TRBV5-6	CASSLTGDTGELFF	TGTGCCAGCAGCTTAACAGGGGACACCGGGGAGCTGTTTTTT
NA	TRBJ1-2	NA	TRBV7-2	CASSLELDYYGYTF	TGTGCCAGCAGCTTAGAACTCGATTACTATGGCTACACCTTC
NA	TRBJ2-3	TRBD2	TRBV27	CASSLTSGGADTQYF	TGTGCCAGCAGCCTGACTAGCGGGGGGGCCGATACGCAGTATTTT
NA	TRBJ1-2	NA	TRBV15	CATSRAPGGKYGYTF	TGTGCCACCAGCAGAGCTCCCGGGGGAAAGTATGGCTACACCTTC
NA	TRBJ2-7	TRBD2	TRBV28	CASSPSGADYEQYF	TGTGCCAGCAGCCCTAGCGGGGCGGACTACGAGCAGTACTTC
once	TRBJ2-1	TRBD2	TRBV14	CASSPWTSASPNEQFF	TGTGCCAGCAGCCCGTGGACTAGTGCCTCCCCCAATGAGCAGTTCTTC
NA	TRBJ2-1	NA	TRBV28	CASSSFLEQFF	TGTGCCAGCAGTTCGTTTCTGGAGCAGTTCTTC
NA	TRBJ2-7	NA	TRBV7-2	CASSFSGSSYEQYF	TGTGCCAGCAGCTTTAGCGGAAGCTCCTACGAGCAGTACTTC
NA	TRBJ1-2	NA	TRBV11-2	CASSLDRFNYGYTF	TGTGCCAGCAGCCTAGACAGATTTAACTATGGCTACACCTTC
NA	TRBJ2-5	TRBD2	TRBV7-7	CASSRVGLAVWETQYF	TGTGCTAGCAGCCGGGTTGGACTAGCGGTGTGGGAGACCCAGTACTTC
NA	TRBJ2-3	TRBD2	TRBV7-6	CASARLAGADTQYF	TGTGCCAGCGCCAGACTAGCGGGAGCAGATACGCAGTATTTT